The present T cell receptor (beta chain) was sequenced within a study of siplizumab effects on memory and regulatory T cells. Study findings and constraints: It seemed that naive T cells were more diverse than memory cells and were major contributors to the alloresponse. Siplizumab significantly lowered the alloreactive sequences that could be traced to unstimulated CD4+ memory cells.

CDR1 and CDR2 from the germline V gene are MNHEY and SMNVEV (reference sequence). This CDR3 is built from 15 residues. The data were produced by immunoSEQ multiplex PCR, yet TCRdb's version contains in-frame clones alone and is incomplete. In the table there are some 46,000 clones, nearly 95% of which are singletons. Concerning this clone itself: Its matching antigen is unknown.

The chain couples TRBV27 to TRBJ2-5, with TRBD2 as a possible D gene (6 bases). Near its end, the DNA agrees better with TRBJ2-7, so the J call may be wrong. The receptor's source is a human donor in good health. Sequencing was carried out using CD8+ T cells sorted from blood. The CDR3 bases are TGTGCCAGCAGTTTATCCTTCGGGGGTGGGTACGAGCAGTACTTC. This gives the protein CASSLSFGGGYEQYF.